This TCR beta chain was observed in a study of blood T cell repertoires in COVID-19. Only a few counts were recorded for this clone. This sample also contains other DNA sequences that code for the same CDR3. Cohort 3 donors were reported recovered after two negative PCRs, clearance, or symptom resolution. Here immunoSEQ multiplex PCR was the method, and the copy in TCRdb shows in-frame clones only, minus some. This sample has around 150,000 clones, with about 86% found just once. Germline V CDR1 and CDR2: LGHNT, FRNRAP. V lost 1 base and J 7 bases, leaving 11 bases between the germline ends. The CDR3 spans 15 residues.

Sequencing was performed on PBMCs or T cells enriched from blood (not recorded which). The rearrangement uses TRBV12-5 and TRBJ1-6, with a tentative D call TRBD1 (5 bases). The clonotype was recovered from a man aged 45-65 years who had recovered from COVID-19. In DNA form, the CDR3 reads TGTGCTAGTGGTTTGGGCGGGACGGAGAATTCACCCCTCCACTTT. It yields the protein CASGLGGTENSPLHF. Full variable domain (remainder filled in from reference TRBV12-5 and TRBJ1-6): DARVTQTPRHKVTEMGQEVTMRCQPILGHNTVFWYRQTMMQGLELLAYFRNRAPLDDSGMPKDRFSAEMPDATLATLKIQPSEPRDSAVYFCASGLGGTENSPLHFGNGTRLTVT.